This TCR beta chain was captured in a study of control samples from healthy donors and cancer patients. This CDR3 region has 17 residues. V was pared by 2 bases and J by 2 bases, with 8 bases of the junction left unmatched. The V gene's germline CDR1 is SGHTS and CDR2 YDEGEE. Repertoires were generated with immunoSEQ multiplex PCR, while TCRdb's copy carries only in-frame clones and drops some. The data show tens of thousands of clones, around 91% seen once. The origin of this receptor is a man younger than 45 in good health. The material sequenced was blood. The gene calls are TRBV5-8 and TRBJ2-2, with 8 bases that match TRBD1. CDR3 in DNA: TGTGCCAGCAGCTTCTGGACGACAGGGGACAACACCGGGGAGCTGTTTTTT. Its protein is CASSFWTTGDNTGELFF.